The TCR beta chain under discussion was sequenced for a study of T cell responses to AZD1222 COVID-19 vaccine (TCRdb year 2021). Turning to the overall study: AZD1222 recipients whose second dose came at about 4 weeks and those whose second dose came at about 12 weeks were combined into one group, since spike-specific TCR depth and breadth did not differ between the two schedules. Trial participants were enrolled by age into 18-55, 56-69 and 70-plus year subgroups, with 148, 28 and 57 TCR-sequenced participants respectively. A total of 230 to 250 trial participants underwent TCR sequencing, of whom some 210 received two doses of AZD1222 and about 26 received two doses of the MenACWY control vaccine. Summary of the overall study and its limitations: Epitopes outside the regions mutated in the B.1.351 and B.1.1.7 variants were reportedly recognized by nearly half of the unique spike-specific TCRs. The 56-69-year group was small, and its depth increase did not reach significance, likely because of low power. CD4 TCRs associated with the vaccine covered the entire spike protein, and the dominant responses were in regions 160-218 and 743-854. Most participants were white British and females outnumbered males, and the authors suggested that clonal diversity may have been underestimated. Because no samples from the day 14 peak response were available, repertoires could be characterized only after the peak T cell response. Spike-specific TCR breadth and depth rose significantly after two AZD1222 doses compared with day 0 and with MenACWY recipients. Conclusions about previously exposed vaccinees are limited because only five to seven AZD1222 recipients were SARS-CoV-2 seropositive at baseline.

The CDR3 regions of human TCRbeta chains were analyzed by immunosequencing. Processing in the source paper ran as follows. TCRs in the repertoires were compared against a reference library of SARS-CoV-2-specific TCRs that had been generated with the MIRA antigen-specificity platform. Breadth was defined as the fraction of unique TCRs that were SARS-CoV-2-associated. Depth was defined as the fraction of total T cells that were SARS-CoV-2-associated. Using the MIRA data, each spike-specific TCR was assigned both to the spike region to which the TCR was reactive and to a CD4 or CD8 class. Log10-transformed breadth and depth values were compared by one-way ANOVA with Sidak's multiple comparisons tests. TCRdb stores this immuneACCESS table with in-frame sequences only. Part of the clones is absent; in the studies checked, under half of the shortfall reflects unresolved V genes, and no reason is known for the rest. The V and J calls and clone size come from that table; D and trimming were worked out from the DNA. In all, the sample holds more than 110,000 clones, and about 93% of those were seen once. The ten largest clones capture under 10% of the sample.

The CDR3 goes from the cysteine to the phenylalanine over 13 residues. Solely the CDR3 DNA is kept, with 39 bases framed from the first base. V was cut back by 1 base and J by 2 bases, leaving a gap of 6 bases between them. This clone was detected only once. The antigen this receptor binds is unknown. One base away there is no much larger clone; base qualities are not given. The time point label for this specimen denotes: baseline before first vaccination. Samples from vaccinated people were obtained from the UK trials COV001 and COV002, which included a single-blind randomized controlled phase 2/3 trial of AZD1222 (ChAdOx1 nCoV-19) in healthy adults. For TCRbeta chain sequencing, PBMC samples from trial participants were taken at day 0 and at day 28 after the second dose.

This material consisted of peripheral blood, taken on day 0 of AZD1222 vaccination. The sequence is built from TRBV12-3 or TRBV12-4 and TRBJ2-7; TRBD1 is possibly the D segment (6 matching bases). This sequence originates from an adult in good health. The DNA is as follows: TGTGCCAGCAGTTTAGACAGGGCCTACGAGCAGTACTTC. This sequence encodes CASSLDRAYEQYF.